The clone carrying this T cell receptor beta chain has only a few counts. The antigen is undetermined. This record comes from a study of radiation and T cells in renal cell carcinoma. The wider study: Nephrectomy followed 15 Gy stereotactic body radiation by 4 weeks. Study-wide results and caveats: Top tumor clonotypes rose in blood 2 weeks post-radiation, then contracted. Without pretreatment biopsies, baseline tumor clonotype presence was undetermined.

The CDR3 length is 11 residues. Per the germline V gene, CDR1 is MDHEN and CDR2 is SYDVKM. V was clipped by 11 bases and J by 3 bases, with 10 bases between them. This table comes from immunoSEQ multiplex PCR, and its TCRdb copy is limited to in-frame clones, with some not included. Altogether under 150,000 clones are present, 75% to 90% being singletons, with the ten largest covering under 2.5%. The time point was: blood 2 weeks post-SBRT. Indicated treatment: 15 Gy SBRT to primary tumor, nephrectomy 4 weeks later. The tumor was a clear cell renal cell carcinoma. Sequences were derived from blood, sampled from a patient whose treatment included radiotherapy and nephrectomy. V and J are TRBV28 and TRBJ1-2; D may be TRBD1 (5 bases). The TCR sequence derives from a woman aged 55-70 years with renal cell carcinoma. The CDR3 sequence is CAGGTDYGYTF. In nucleotides, the CDR3 is TGTGCCGGAGGGACTGACTATGGCTACACCTTC.